These 29 T cell receptor beta chains originate from one sample sequenced in a study of CD4+ T cells in melanoma. The data were produced by immunoSEQ multiplex PCR, yet TCRdb's version contains in-frame clones alone and is incomplete. The data contain roughly 110,000 clones, 92% of them singletons. The sample comprised peripheral blood. The source of these receptors is a human donor with melanoma.

The rearrangement joins TRBV13 to TRBJ1-5; TRBD1 might be the D (5 bases). Trimming removed 6 bases at V and 4 bases at J, with 10 bases between. Germline assignment: CDR1 PRHDT and CDR2 FYEKMQ (reference sequence). The CDR3 sequence is 13 residues long. CDR3 sequence reads: CASSREGNQPQHF. The DNA for the CDR3 is TGTGCCAGCAGTAGAGAGGGGAATCAGCCCCAGCATTTT.

The chain couples TRBV18 to TRBJ2-7; D might be TRBD1 (5 bases). Germline V lookup: CDR1 KGHSH, CDR2 LQKENI. V was trimmed by 8 bases and J by 0 bases, leaving 11 bases between them. The CDR3 runs to 13 residues. The CDR3 protein is CASAQDISYEQYF. As DNA, the CDR3 is TGTGCCAGCGCGCAGGACATCTCCTACGAGCAGTACTTC.

The CDR3 loop is CASSFGGLEGEQFF. CDR3 bases: TGTGCCAGCAGCTTTGGGGGTCTAGAAGGTGAGCAGTTCTTC. This chain joins TRBV7-9 and TRBJ2-1; D tentatively reads TRBD1 or TRBD2 (5 bases each). Germline CDR1 SEHNR, CDR2 FQNEAQ (reference sequence). Trimming pared 3 bases from V and 9 bases from J, leaving 15 bases between. The CDR3 extends over 14 amino acids.

This sequence joins TRBV6-4 and TRBJ2-3; 7 positions agree with TRBD2. From germline, CDR1 is MRHNA and CDR2 SNTAGT. The CDR3 is 14 amino acids. J lost 3 bases, V lost 4 bases, and 4 bases had no gene match. In DNA form, the CDR3 reads TGTGCCAGCAGTGGTGGCGGGAGTACAGATACGCAGTATTTT. Its protein product is CASSGGGSTDTQYF.

This clone was picked up a small number of times. V usage is TRBV6-5 and J usage is TRBJ1-5; D is ambiguous. CDR1 MNHEY and CDR2 SVGAGI come from the germline V gene. The CDR3 has 13 amino acids. V lost 0 bases to trimming and J lost 5 bases, with 5 bases between them. The CDR3 protein is CASSYSPDQPQHF. The CDR3 DNA reads TGTGCCAGCAGTTACTCACCGGATCAGCCCCAGCATTTT.

This clone has more than one count but fewer than ten. The chain recombines TRBV5-6 with TRBJ2-4; weak D call: TRBD2 (5 bases). The ends were cut back, 4 bases at V and 1 base at J, with 18 bases in the middle. Looked up from germline, CDR1 is SGHDT and CDR2 is YYEEEE. This CDR3 has 17 residues. The CDR3 spells CASSQRLIVGAKNIQYF. DNA for the CDR3: TGTGCCAGCAGCCAGCGGCTTATAGTAGGTGCCAAAAACATTCAGTACTTC.

The chain links TRBV25-1 to TRBJ2-3, with TRBD2 matching 13 bases. This CDR3 comprises 14 residues. The V and J ends lost 6 bases and 6 bases, in that order; junction bases with no gene match: 3. Germline CDR1 MGHDK, CDR2 SYGVNS. The CDR3 bases are TGTGCCAGCAGCTTACTAGCGGGGGGGGATACGCAGTATTTT. Protein: CASSLLAGGDTQYF. The whole variable domain, filled in from reference TRBV25-1 and TRBJ2-3, reads EADIYQTPRYLVIGTGKKITLECSQTMGHDKMYWYQQDPGMELHLIHYSYGVNSTEKGDLSSESTVSRIRTEHFPLTLESARPSHTSQYLCASSLLAGGDTQYFGPGTRLTVL.

The chain uses TRBV28 and TRBJ2-7, with 7 bases lining up with TRBD1. There are 12 residues in the CDR3. The V and J ends lost 9 bases and 5 bases, in that order; junction bases with no gene match: 7. CDR1 and CDR2 (germline): MDHEN, SYDVKM. The CDR3 DNA is TGTGCCAGTAAACAGGGGACCCACGAGCAGTACTTC. Translated, it gives CASKQGTHEQYF.

This clone occurred many times. The CDR3 DNA is TGTGCCAGCAGTGAAGGGAGGGCCCGAGGGCCCCAGCATTTT. Amino acids: CASSEGRARGPQHF. This chain joins TRBV2 and TRBJ1-5; D is undetermined. Germline assignment: CDR1 SNHLY and CDR2 FYNNEI. The CDR3 spans 14 residues. V shed 1 base and J shed 9 bases, with 13 bases lying between them.

This chain uses TRBV5-4 with TRBJ2-1; D is unclear. The germline V gene has CDR1 SGHNT and CDR2 YYREEE (reference sequence). Trimming took 4 bases from V and 6 from J, leaving 8 bases between them. The CDR3 runs 12 residues. For the CDR3, the DNA is TGTGCCAGCAGCGCGCAGAGCAATGAGCAGTTCTTC. Residues: CASSAQSNEQFF.

CDR3: CASSPRAAGGQETQYF. The CDR3 coding sequence is TGTGCCAGCAGCCCCCGGGCAGCGGGGGGGCAAGAGACCCAGTACTTC. This chain uses TRBV4-2 with TRBJ2-5, with TRBD2 matching over 10 bases. Germline-derived CDR1 and CDR2 are LGHNA and YNFKEQ. CDR3 length equals 16 residues. V dropped 4 bases and J dropped 2; count of bases not matched to a gene: 7.

This sequence joins TRBV19 and TRBJ1-4, with a tentative D call TRBD1 (5 bases). Trimming shortened V by 6 bases and J by 10 bases, and 15 bases separated the two germline ends. This CDR3 has 13 amino acids. CDR1 and CDR2 (germline): LNHDA, SQIVND (reference sequence). CDR3 protein: CASSSEGRGKLFF. The CDR3 DNA follows: TGTGCCAGTAGCTCTGAAGGGAGGGGAAAACTGTTTTTT. Full variable domain (remainder filled in from reference TRBV19 and TRBJ1-4): DGGITQSPKYLFRKEGQNVTLSCEQNLNHDAMYWYRQDPGQGLRLIYYSQIVNDFQKGDIAEGYSVSREKKESFPLTVTSAQKNPTAFYLCASSSEGRGKLFFGSGTQLSVL.

The chain joins TRBV5-1 to TRBJ2-7; the D gene is possibly TRBD2 (5 bases). In germline, CDR1 is SGHRS, CDR2 YFSETQ. V was pared by 4 bases and J by 6 bases, with 14 bases between. CDR3 length: 13 amino acids. The CDR3 DNA reads TGCGCCAGCAGCCCTGGAGGTCGGAGCGAGCAGTACTTC. It is translated as CASSPGGRSEQYF.

The V gene is TRBV2, the J gene TRBJ2-1; 14 positions match TRBD2. The CDR3 length is 17 residues. Germline CDR1 and CDR2: SNHLY and FYNNEI. The V gene end was trimmed by 10 bases and the J gene end by 2 bases; junction bases not matched to a gene: 10. DNA of the CDR3: TGTGCCACAGCGGGACTAGCGGGGGTAAGGACCTACAATGAGCAGTTCTTC. This translates into CATAGLAGVRTYNEQFF. Filled out from reference TRBV2 and TRBJ2-1, the complete variable domain reads EPEVTQTPSHQVTQMGQEVILRCVPISNHLYFYWYRQILGQKVEFLVSFYNNEISEKSEIFDDQFSVERPDGSNFTLKIRSTKLEDSAMYFCATAGLAGVRTYNEQFFGPGTRLTVL.

The V call is TRBV18, the J call TRBJ2-1; TRBD1 aligns across 7 bases. Germline CDR1 KGHSH, CDR2 LQKENI. This CDR3 is built from 14 residues. V lost 3 bases, J lost 5 bases, and 4 bases stayed unmatched. This CDR3 reads CASSPETGNNEQFF. The DNA for the CDR3 is TGTGCCAGCTCACCCGAGACAGGGAACAATGAGCAGTTCTTC.

This chain uses TRBV27 with TRBJ1-5; no firm D call. CDR1 and CDR2 (germline): MNHEY, SMNVEV (reference sequence). The V end lost 2 bases, the J end lost 7 bases, and 9 bases lay between the germline ends. The CDR3 runs to 13 residues. CDR3 amino acids: CASSLRLPQPQHF. The CDR3 DNA follows: TGTGCCAGCAGTTTACGGTTACCCCAGCCCCAGCATTTT.

The J gene is TRBJ2-6, the V gene TRBV5-1; 7 bases are shared with TRBD1. V gave up 0 bases and J gave up 7 bases; unmatched junction bases: 7. CDR3 length: 16 residues. Germline V lookup: CDR1 SGHRS, CDR2 YFSETQ. CDR3 amino acids: CASSLGQGLRANVLTF. The CDR3 DNA reads TGCGCCAGCAGCTTGGGACAGGGTTTAAGAGCCAACGTCCTGACTTTC.

The CDR3 protein is CASSLDALAMYGYTF. The CDR3 coding sequence is TGTGCCAGCAGCTTAGATGCCCTGGCTATGTACGGCTACACCTTC. The V gene is TRBV7-6, the J gene TRBJ1-2; D is unclear. Germline V gene lookup returns CDR1 SGHVS and CDR2 FNYEAQ. CDR3 length: 15 amino acids. V was cut by 1 base and J by 8 bases, with 17 bases left in between. Combining the CDR3 with reference TRBV7-6 and TRBJ1-2 gives the whole variable domain GAGVSQSPRYKVTKRGQDVALRCDPISGHVSLYWYRQALGQGPEFLTYFNYEAQQDKSGLPNDRFSAERPEGSISTLTIQRTEQRDSAMYRCASSLDALAMYGYTFGSGTRLTVV.

This rearrangement joins TRBV4-2 to TRBJ1-5, with D possibly TRBD1 on 6 matching bases. The germline gives CDR1 LGHNA, CDR2 YNFKEQ. The V gene lost 0 bases and the J gene lost 1 base, with 19 bases spanning the gap. The CDR3 is 19 residues long. CDR3 coding DNA: TGTGCCAGCAGCCAAGAGGCGGGGGGCCCATATACCAGCAATCAGCCCCAGCATTTT. This translates into CASSQEAGGPYTSNQPQHF.

The chain uses TRBV11-3 and TRBJ2-2; 9 positions match TRBD1. Germline V gene lookup returns CDR1 SGHNT and CDR2 YENEEA. The ends lost 7 bases at V and 7 bases at J; junction bases unmatched: 10. This CDR3 contains 15 residues. The CDR3: CASTPGTGYIGELFF. The CDR3 DNA follows: TGTGCCAGCACCCCGGGGACAGGGTATATCGGGGAGCTGTTTTTT.

Worth noting for this clone: Other nucleotide sequences in the sample specify the same CDR3. The chain couples TRBV18 to TRBJ2-7; no definite D call. This CDR3 contains 13 residues. Germline CDR1 KGHSH, CDR2 LQKENI. Trimming pared 3 bases from V and 0 bases from J, leaving 6 bases between. CDR3: CASSPPSSYEQYF. The CDR3 nucleotides are TGTGCCAGCTCACCTCCTAGCTCCTACGAGCAGTACTTC.

The chain recombines TRBV6-1 with TRBJ2-7, with D possibly matching TRBD1 (7 bases). This CDR3 comprises 15 residues. V was pared by 4 bases and J by 1 base, with 14 bases between. CDR1 and CDR2 (germline): MNHNS, SASEGT. CDR3 amino acids: CASSGRAGGSYEQYF. The CDR3 region has the DNA TGTGCCAGCAGTGGGAGGGCAGGGGGGTCCTACGAGCAGTACTTC.

J is TRBJ2-3 and V is TRBV5-1; TRBD2 matches at 7 bases. The CDR3 is made up of 15 amino acids. Losses at the gene ends were 2 bases for V and 0 bases for J; bases not matched to a gene: 3. Germline V gene lookup returns CDR1 SGHRS and CDR2 YFSETQ. In DNA form, the CDR3 reads TGCGCCAGCAGCTTCGGGGGGTCTAGCACAGATACGCAGTATTTT. Translating it yields CASSFGGSSTDTQYF.

This chain uses TRBV7-2 with TRBJ2-3; 8 bases align to TRBD2. Germline V gives CDR1 SGHTA, CDR2 FQGNSA. This CDR3 comprises 19 residues. V dropped 5 bases and J dropped 5; count of bases not matched to a gene: 21. The CDR3 reads CASSPFGAREGMIGDTQYF. In DNA form, the CDR3 reads TGTGCCAGCAGCCCCTTCGGGGCTCGGGAGGGGATGATAGGAGATACGCAGTATTTT.

Ten or more counts support this clone. This rearrangement joins TRBV27 to TRBJ2-1; D remains unclear. Trimming removed 5 bases at V and 2 bases at J, with 1 base between. CDR1 is MNHEY and CDR2 is SMNVEV in the germline V gene (reference sequence). The CDR3 runs to 11 residues. CDR3 nucleotides: TGTGCCAGCAGTACCTACAATGAGCAGTTCTTC. It translates to CASSTYNEQFF.

The rearrangement links TRBV19 to TRBJ1-5; D gene uncertain. Germline loops: CDR1 LNHDA, CDR2 SQIVND (reference sequence). Trimming took off 5 bases at V and 3 bases at J, with 14 bases between the two ends. The CDR3 runs 15 residues. CDR3 sequence reads: CASSPWTENNQPQHF. CDR3 nucleotide sequence: TGTGCCAGTAGTCCGTGGACCGAGAACAATCAGCCCCAGCATTTT. The variable domain in full, with the rest retrieved from reference TRBV19 and TRBJ1-5, is DGGITQSPKYLFRKEGQNVTLSCEQNLNHDAMYWYRQDPGQGLRLIYYSQIVNDFQKGDIAEGYSVSREKKESFPLTVTSAQKNPTAFYLCASSPWTENNQPQHFGDGTRLSIL.

The V call is TRBV2, the J call TRBJ2-5; 13 nucleotides align to TRBD2. The CDR3 extends over 17 amino acids. V was pared by 4 bases and J by 2 bases, with 7 bases of the junction left unmatched. In germline, CDR1 is SNHLY, CDR2 FYNNEI. The CDR3 region is CASSGPGLAGLQETQYF. The CDR3 region has the DNA TGTGCCAGCAGTGGGCCGGGACTAGCGGGATTACAAGAGACCCAGTACTTC.

V is TRBV28 and J is TRBJ1-6, with D possibly TRBD1 on 5 matching bases. The CDR3 covers 17 residues. With 1 base removed from V and 6 bases from J, the gap between germline ends came to 16 bases. CDR1 MDHEN and CDR2 SYDVKM come from the germline V gene. The CDR3 spells CASSLLSGVRANSPLHF. The CDR3 DNA sequence: TGTGCCAGCAGTTTATTAAGCGGGGTCAGGGCTAATTCACCCCTCCACTTT.

The chain employs TRBV6-5 and TRBJ1-5; TRBD1 might be the D (5 bases). CDR1 and CDR2 from the germline V gene are MNHEY and SVGAGI. The V end was cut by 6 bases, the J end by 5 bases, with 14 bases between. This CDR3 region has 14 residues. The CDR3 DNA sequence: TGTGCCAGCAGCCGCGGACAAGTAGATCAGCCCCAGCATTTT. Translation gives CASSRGQVDQPQHF.